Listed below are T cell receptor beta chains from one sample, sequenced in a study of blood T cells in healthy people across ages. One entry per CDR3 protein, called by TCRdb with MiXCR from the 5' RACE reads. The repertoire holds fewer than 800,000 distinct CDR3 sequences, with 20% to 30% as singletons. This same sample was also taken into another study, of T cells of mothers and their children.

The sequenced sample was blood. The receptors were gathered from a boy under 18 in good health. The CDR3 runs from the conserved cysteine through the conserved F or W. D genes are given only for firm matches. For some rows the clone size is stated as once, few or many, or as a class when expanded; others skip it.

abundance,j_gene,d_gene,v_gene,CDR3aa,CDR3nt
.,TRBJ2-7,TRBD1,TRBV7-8,CASRPDRGLYEQYF,TGTGCCAGCAGACCGGACAGGGGGCTTTACGAGCAGTACTTC
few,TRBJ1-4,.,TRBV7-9,CASNVATNEKLFF,TGTGCCAGCAATGTTGCAACTAATGAAAAACTGTTTTTT
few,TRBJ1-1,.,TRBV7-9,CASSLTNMNTEAFF,TGTGCCAGCAGCTTAACGAACATGAACACTGAAGCTTTCTTT
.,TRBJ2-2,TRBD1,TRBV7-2,CASSLSYPTGRVTGELFF,TGTGCCAGCAGCCTATCGTACCCGACAGGGCGGGTCACCGGGGAGCTGTTTTTT
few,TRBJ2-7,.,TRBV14,CASSQDSRYSYEQYF,TGTGCCAGCAGCCAAGACAGTCGTTACTCCTACGAGCAGTACTTC
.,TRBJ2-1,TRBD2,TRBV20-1,CSASPVAGRAYNEQFF,TGCAGTGCTAGCCCTGTAGCGGGAAGGGCCTACAATGAGCAGTTCTTC
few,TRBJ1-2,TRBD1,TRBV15,CATSRQGAMGYTF,TGTGCCACCAGCAGACAGGGGGCGATGGGCTACACCTTC
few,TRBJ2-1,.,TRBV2,CASSEARGGKDDNEQFF,TGTGCCAGCAGTGAAGCTAGGGGGGGTAAGGATGACAATGAGCAGTTCTTC
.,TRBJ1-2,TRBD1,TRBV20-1,CSAPFDGQAANYGYTF,TGCAGTGCTCCGTTCGACGGACAGGCTGCCAACTATGGCTACACCTTC
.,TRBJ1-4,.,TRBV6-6,CASTGGGEKLFF,TGTGCCAGCACCGGTGGGGGGGAAAAACTGTTTTTT
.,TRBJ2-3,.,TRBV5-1,CASGPGNPKDTQYF,TGCGCCAGCGGACCCGGCAACCCTAAAGATACGCAGTATTTT
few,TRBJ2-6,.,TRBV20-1,CSARDWAQLGANVLTF,TGCAGTGCTAGAGATTGGGCCCAGCTGGGGGCCAACGTCCTGACTTTC
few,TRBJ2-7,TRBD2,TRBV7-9,CASSSVSGRASSYEQYF,TGTGCCAGCAGCTCAGTTAGCGGGAGGGCCAGCTCCTACGAGCAGTACTTC
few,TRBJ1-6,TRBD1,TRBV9,CASSGTGAGSPLHF,TGTGCCAGCAGCGGGACAGGGGCAGGGTCACCCCTCCACTTT
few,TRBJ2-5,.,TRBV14,CASSQDTDPVGTQYF,TGTGCCAGCAGCCAAGATACAGATCCAGTCGGGACCCAGTACTTC
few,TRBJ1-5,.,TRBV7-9,CASSLGQDPGAQHF,TGTGCCAGCAGCTTAGGACAGGACCCAGGGGCCCAGCATTTT
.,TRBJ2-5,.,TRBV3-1,CASSYLTLTGRKVEETQYF,TGTGCCAGCAGCTATCTTACTCTGACAGGGAGGAAGGTAGAGGAGACCCAGTACTTC
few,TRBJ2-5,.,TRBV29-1,CSVEDLGPRGQETQYF,TGCAGCGTTGAAGATCTCGGGCCGAGGGGCCAAGAGACCCAGTACTTC
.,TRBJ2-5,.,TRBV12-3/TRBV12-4,CASSLKGMAQYF,TGTGCCAGCAGTTTAAAGGGGATGGCCCAGTACTTC
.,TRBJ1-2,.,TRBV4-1,CASSQEGTSGYTF,TGCGCCAGCAGCCAAGAGGGGACGAGTGGCTACACCTTC
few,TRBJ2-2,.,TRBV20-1,CSARSGYENTGELFF,TGCAGTGCTAGATCCGGTTATGAGAACACCGGGGAGCTGTTTTTT
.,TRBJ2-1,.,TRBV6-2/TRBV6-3,CVSRDIYNEQFF,TGTGTCAGCAGGGACATATACAATGAGCAGTTCTTC
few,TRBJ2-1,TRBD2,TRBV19,CASSIVGLGNEQFF,TGTGCCAGTAGTATAGTAGGACTAGGCAATGAGCAGTTCTTC
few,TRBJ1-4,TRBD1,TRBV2,CASSLTGKGEKLFF,TGTGCCAGTAGCCTGACAGGGAAGGGTGAAAAACTGTTTTTT
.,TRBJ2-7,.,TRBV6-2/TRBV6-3,CASSYSDEYEQYF,TGTGCCAGCAGTTACTCGGACGAATACGAGCAGTACTTC
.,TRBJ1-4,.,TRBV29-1,CSVAGGDEKLFF,TGCAGCGTTGCGGGGGGTGATGAAAAACTGTTTTTT
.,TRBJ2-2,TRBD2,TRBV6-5,CASSYLLAGAKGGELFF,TGTGCCAGCAGTTACCTACTAGCGGGGGCCAAGGGCGGGGAGCTGTTTTTT
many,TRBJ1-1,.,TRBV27,CASSGYTEAFF,TGTGCCAGCTCCGGCTACACTGAAGCTTTCTTT
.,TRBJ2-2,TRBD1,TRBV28,CASSLSTGEELFF,TGTGCCAGCAGTTTAAGTACAGGGGAGGAGCTGTTTTTT
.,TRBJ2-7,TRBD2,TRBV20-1,CSAREREYEQYF,TGCAGTGCTAGAGAGCGGGAGTACGAGCAGTACTTC
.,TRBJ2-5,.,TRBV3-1,CASSYSTAVEGETQYF,TGTGCCAGCAGCTATTCCACTGCCGTCGAGGGAGAGACCCAGTACTTC
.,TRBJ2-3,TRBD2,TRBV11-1,CASRLAGDTQYF,TGTGCCAGCAGATTAGCGGGAGATACGCAGTATTTT
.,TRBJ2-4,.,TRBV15,CATSRDDGLAKNIQYF,TGTGCCACCAGCAGAGATGACGGACTAGCCAAAAACATTCAGTACTTC
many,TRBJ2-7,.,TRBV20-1,CSARAWASSYEQYF,TGCAGTGCTAGAGCCTGGGCAAGCTCCTACGAGCAGTACTTC
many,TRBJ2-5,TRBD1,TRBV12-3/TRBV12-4,CASSFGQGEETQYF,TGTGCCAGCAGTTTTGGACAGGGAGAAGAGACCCAGTACTTC
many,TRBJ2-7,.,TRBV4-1,CASSQVSSYEQYF,TGTGCCAGCAGTCAGGTTTCCTCCTACGAGCAGTACTTC
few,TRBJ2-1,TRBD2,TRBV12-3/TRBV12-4,CASSVGSGMVGEQFF,TGTGCCAGCAGTGTCGGTAGCGGGATGGTTGGTGAGCAGTTCTTC
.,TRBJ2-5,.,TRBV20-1,CSARDVGGARTQYF,TGCAGTGCTAGAGACGTTGGCGGAGCAAGGACCCAGTACTTC
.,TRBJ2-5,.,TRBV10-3,CAIRNGLEETQYF,TGTGCCATCAGGAACGGACTGGAAGAGACCCAGTACTTC
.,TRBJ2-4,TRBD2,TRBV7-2,CASSVQPTSGVNIQYF,TGTGCCAGCAGCGTTCAACCTACTAGCGGGGTAAACATTCAGTACTTC
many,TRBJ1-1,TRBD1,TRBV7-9,CASSLTGTTEAFF,TGTGCCAGCAGCTTGACAGGGACCACTGAAGCTTTCTTT
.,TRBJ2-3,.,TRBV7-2,CASSFTVTDPDTQYF,TGTGCCAGCAGCTTTACGGTGACGGATCCAGATACGCAGTATTTT
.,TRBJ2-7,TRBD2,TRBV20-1,CSATFKAGGISYEQYF,TGCAGTGCTACATTTAAAGCGGGAGGAATCTCCTACGAGCAGTACTTC
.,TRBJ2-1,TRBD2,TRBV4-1,CASSQLSGANNEQFF,TGCGCCAGCAGCCAACTTAGCGGGGCTAACAATGAGCAGTTCTTC
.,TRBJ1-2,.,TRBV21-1,CASSKGGVF,TGTGCCAGCAGCAAAGGAGGGGTCTTC
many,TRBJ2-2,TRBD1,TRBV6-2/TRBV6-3,CASSYARGLPNTGELFF,TGTGCCAGCAGTTATGCCAGGGGGCTCCCGAACACCGGGGAGCTGTTTTTT
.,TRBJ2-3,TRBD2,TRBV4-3,CASSQDREGDTQYF,TGCGCCAGCAGCCAAGATCGGGAGGGAGATACGCAGTATTTT
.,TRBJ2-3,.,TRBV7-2,CASSLDSGPTDTQYF,TGTGCCAGCAGCTTAGACAGCGGACCCACAGATACGCAGTATTTT